The TCR delta chain described here comes from a study of delta chains in infants with herpesvirus infections. As for the study in general: From birth, Ugandan infants were followed prospectively for primary CMV infection.

Judged by abundance, this clone is large (0.1 to 1%). Its antigen is currently unknown. The sample carries other DNA sequences with the same CDR3. The CDR3 length is 18 residues. V lost 0 bases, J lost 0 bases, and 2 bases stayed unmatched. The germline gives CDR1 GEAIGNYY, CDR2 EKD. Whole-study findings and limits: The public clonotype decayed quickly, seemingly gone after around two months. Uninfected infants and those infected after 120 days lacked the public clonotype.

Reverse transcription of PBMC RNA used primers specific for the gamma and delta chains. TCRdb reanalysed the RT-PCR reads via CATT. This table has some 880 delta-chain clones, 30% to 45% appearing once. The V and J genes are TRDV2 and TRDJ3, with 9 bases identical to TRDD3. Material: peripheral blood, obtained at time point 2 of longitudinal follow-up. The sequence was collected from a human donor who was a Ugandan infant, either HIV-exposed or HIV-unexposed (not recorded which). CDR3 loop: CACDTGGYSSWDTRQMFF. The CDR3 region has the DNA TGTGCCTGTGACACCGGGGGATACAGCTCCTGGGACACCCGACAGATGTTTTTC.